These 8 T cell receptor beta chains share one sample of origin, sequenced in a study of T cells in women clearing cervical HPV infection. Clones were read by immunoSEQ multiplex PCR, and TCRdb kept only the in-frame ones, dropping some. This sample's table has around 48,000 clones. The sample was blood buffy coat. These receptors were taken from a woman aged 18 to 75 with a cervical HPV16 infection that either progressed to CIN3+ or cleared (not recorded which).

CDR3 amino acids: CSAPGTGAGNTIYF. The part of the CDR3 DNA that was read is TGCAGTGCCCCCGGGACAGGGGCTGGAAACACC. The chain uses TRBV20-1 and TRBJ1-3; TRBD1 matches at 10 bases. Coverage ceases 3 residues before the CDR3 finishes, and the germline J gene fills in the end. The CDR3 is made up of 14 amino acids. In germline, CDR1 is DFQATT, CDR2 SNEGSKA (reference sequence). After removal of 6 bases from V and 2 bases from J, the junction contained 4 bases not matched to a gene.

A remark on this clone: The read is 3 residues too short to cover the CDR3 end, so that end is filled in from the germline J gene. The chain joins TRBV18 to TRBJ1-1; possibly TRBD1 for D (6 bases). The CDR3 has 15 residues. Trimming cost V 2 bases and J 0 bases, with 10 bases left between them. Germline values: CDR1 KGHSH, CDR2 LQKENI. CDR3 bases read: TGTGCCAGCTCACCAGGGGGCGTCATGAACACTGAA. It codes for CASSPGGVMNTE. The complete CDR3 sequence is CASSPGGVMNTEAFF.

With regard to this clone: The read terminates 3 residues before the CDR3 end, so the remaining end is supplied by the germline J gene. V usage is TRBV7-3 and J usage is TRBJ2-7; TRBD1 aligns across 7 bases. V shed 3 bases and J 2 bases; nucleotides not matched to a gene: 7. The V gene's germline CDR1 is SGHTA and CDR2 FQGTGA. The length of the CDR3 is 15 residues. Partial CDR3 DNA: TGTGCCAGCAGCTTCGACAGGGCCCCCACCTACGAG. Amino acid sequence: CASSFDRAPTYE. The whole CDR3 reads CASSFDRAPTYEQYF.

Concerning this clone itself: The read stops 3 residues short of the end of the CDR3; the missing end is completed from the germline J gene. The chain couples TRBV2 to TRBJ2-1; D possibly corresponds to TRBD2 (5 bases). Germline values: CDR1 SNHLY, CDR2 FYNNEI. The V end was cut by 6 bases, the J end by 8 bases, with 17 bases between. This CDR3 is 14 amino acids long. The DNA read from the CDR3 is TGTGCCAGCAGCTCCAGCTGGACTTTGGATGAG. It is translated as CASSSSWTLDE. The entire CDR3 protein reads CASSSSWTLDEQFF.

In the case of this clone: Coverage ceases 3 residues before the CDR3 finishes, and the germline J gene fills in the end. The rearrangement joins TRBV28 to TRBJ2-1, with 9 nucleotides matching TRBD2. The J segment lost 6 bases and the V segment lost 6 bases, leaving 9 bases of the junction unmatched. Germline V gene data show CDR1 as MDHEN and CDR2 as SYDVKM. The CDR3 is 15 residues long. The CDR3 here is CASSPRGGRANEQFF. CDR3 DNA, as far as it was read: TGTGCCAGCAGCCCCCGCGGCGGGAGGGCCAATGAG.

About this clone: The read gets to within 3 residues of the CDR3 end, and the germline J gene fills in the rest. The chain joins TRBV5-6 to TRBJ1-5; D may be TRBD1 (6 bases). The CDR3 is 14 residues long. V gave up 3 bases and J gave up 4 bases, with 11 bases separating them. Germline CDR1 is SGHDT and CDR2 is YYEEEE. This CDR3 is CASSWGGANQPQHF. The DNA read from the CDR3 is TGTGCCAGCAGCTGGGGGGGGGCGAATCAGCCC.

As concerns this clone: The read terminates 3 residues before the CDR3 end, so the remaining end is supplied by the germline J gene. This chain joins TRBV7-2 and TRBJ2-2, with D tentatively TRBD1 or TRBD2 (6 bases each). The CDR3 loop spans 13 amino acids. Germline V gives CDR1 SGHTA, CDR2 FQGNSA. V dropped 3 bases and J dropped 8 bases, with 10 bases sitting between them. CDR3 amino acids: CASSFGGGGELFF. Partial CDR3 DNA: TGTGCCAGCAGCTTTGGAGGGGGAGGGGAG.

A remark on this clone: The read terminates 3 residues ahead of where the CDR3 ends, so the germline J gene completes it. This chain links TRBV27 with TRBJ1-2, with 9 bases matching TRBD1. The germline gives CDR1 MNHEY, CDR2 SMNVEV (reference sequence). Trimming cost V 5 bases and J 0 bases; bases outside gene matches: 1. The CDR3 covers 14 residues. The covered CDR3 bases are TGTGCCAGCAGTCGACAGGGGGCTAACTATGGC. It specifies CASSRQGANYG. The CDR3 reads in full as CASSRQGANYGYTF.